These 26 T cell receptor beta chains came from one sample sequenced in a study of T-cell memory formation after mild COVID-19. Via MiXCR, TCRdb re-called the 5' RACE reads, giving one row per CDR3 protein. This sample yields some 250,000 distinct CDR3 sequences, of which more than 8% are seen a single time; around 21% belongs to the top ten. The sequencing sample was made of PBMCs or a T cell subset sorted from them (not recorded which). The receptors shown here come from a young man who had mild COVID-19 (a few samples of this study predate the infection). Cell type and time point are not known.

The genes are TRBV2 and TRBJ2-1; TRBD2 aligns across 7 bases. The CDR3 loop spans 11 amino acids. After removal of 8 bases from V and 13 bases from J, the junction contained 8 bases not matched to a gene. Per germline, CDR1 SNHLY and CDR2 FYNNEI. The CDR3 sequence is CASASSGSQFF. The CDR3 DNA sequence: TGTGCCAGCGCCTCTAGCGGCTCACAGTTCTTC. The full variable domain, with the rest looked up from reference TRBV2 and TRBJ2-1, is EPEVTQTPSHQVTQMGQEVILRCVPISNHLYFYWYRQILGQKVEFLVSFYNNEISEKSEIFDDQFSVERPDGSNFTLKIRSTKLEDSAMYFCASASSGSQFFGPGTRLTVL.

This chain uses TRBV5-1 with TRBJ2-4, with 7 positions matching TRBD1. CDR1 is SGHRS and CDR2 is YFSETQ in the germline V gene. The ends lost 4 bases at V and 0 bases at J; junction bases unmatched: 7. CDR3 length equals 16 residues. This CDR3 is CASSPGTVLAKNIQYF. The DNA for the CDR3 is TGCGCCAGCAGCCCAGGGACAGTTTTAGCCAAAAACATTCAGTACTTC.

The rearrangement uses TRBV27 and TRBJ1-2; 8 bases line up with TRBD1. This CDR3 spans 14 amino acids. V lost 4 bases and J lost 3; bases outside the gene matches: 4. Germline assignment: CDR1 MNHEY and CDR2 SMNVEV (reference sequence). The CDR3 loop reads CASSSRGRDYGYTF. CDR3 DNA sequence: TGTGCCAGCAGTTCCAGGGGGCGCGACTATGGCTACACCTTC.

The chain combines TRBV7-2 with TRBJ1-3; TRBD1 is a possible D gene (6 bases). From germline, CDR1 is SGHTA and CDR2 FQGNSA. This CDR3 is 16 amino acids long. V lost 6 bases to trimming and J lost 0 bases, with 15 bases between them. CDR3 bases: TGTGCCAGCAGATTTACAGGGCACTTCTCTGGAAACACCATATATTTT. As protein: CASRFTGHFSGNTIYF. Full variable domain (outside the CDR3, taken from reference TRBV7-2 and TRBJ1-3): GAGVSQSPSNKVTEKGKDVELRCDPISGHTALYWYRQSLGQGLEFLIYFQGNSAPDKSGLPSDRFSAERTGGSVSTLTIQRTQQEDSAVYLCASRFTGHFSGNTIYFGEGSWLTVV.

The chain recombines TRBV15 with TRBJ2-2; no clear D gene. Trimming left V 5 bases short and J 3 bases short, with 1 base between. The germline V gene has CDR1 LNHNV and CDR2 YYDKDF (reference sequence). This CDR3 has 11 amino acids. The CDR3, as DNA: TGTGCCACCAGCGACACCGGGGAGCTGTTTTTT. It codes for CATSDTGELFF.

This clonotype came up many times. This chain connects TRBV7-2 to TRBJ1-4; 8 bases fit TRBD1. CDR1 SGHTA and CDR2 FQGNSA come from the germline V gene. After removal of 5 bases from V and 10 bases from J, the junction contained 9 bases not matched to a gene. The CDR3 length is 14 residues. The CDR3 region is CASSRTGISPKLFF. In DNA form, the CDR3 reads TGTGCCAGCAGCCGGACAGGGATTTCCCCAAAACTGTTTTTT.

The chain uses TRBV5-1 and TRBJ2-6; D gene ambiguous. Germline CDR1 reads SGHRS; CDR2 reads YFSETQ. Trimming removed 4 bases from V and 0 bases from J, with 8 bases in between. The CDR3 runs to 15 residues. For the CDR3, the DNA is TGCGCCAGCAGCGCACTCTTCTCTGGGGCCAACGTCCTGACTTTC. It yields the protein CASSALFSGANVLTF.

This clonotype came up once. The chain employs TRBV9 and TRBJ1-3, with a weak D call TRBD1 (5 bases). V dropped 3 bases and J dropped 0 bases, with 10 bases sitting between them. The CDR3 is 15 residues long. Germline V CDR1 and CDR2: SGDLS, YYNGEE. The CDR3 region is CASSAQGGSGNTIYF. DNA of the CDR3: TGTGCCAGCAGCGCTCAGGGAGGCTCTGGAAACACCATATATTTT.

This clonotype has only a few counts. V and J are TRBV7-2 and TRBJ1-5; the D is unclear. CDR1 is SGHTA and CDR2 is FQGNSA in the germline V gene. The V gene lost 4 bases and the J gene lost 7 bases, with 11 bases spanning the gap. CDR3 size: 13 residues. The CDR3 loop reads CASSSVAWQPQHF. CDR3 in DNA: TGTGCCAGCAGCTCGGTGGCATGGCAGCCCCAGCATTTT.

The V and J genes are TRBV7-9 and TRBJ2-5; maybe TRBD1 (6 bases). This CDR3 is built from 11 residues. The V end was cut by 5 bases, the J end by 12 bases, with 13 bases between. The germline V gene has CDR1 SEHNR and CDR2 FQNEAQ (reference sequence). The CDR3 DNA reads TGTGCCAGCAGCCCCTACAGGGCCAAGTACTTC. Protein: CASSPYRAKYF.

The chain is built from TRBV12-3 or TRBV12-4 and TRBJ2-3; 9 bases are shared with TRBD2. The CDR3 totals 16 residues. Unmatched junction bases numbered 13, after V lost 7 bases and J lost 5 bases. The CDR3 nucleotides read TGTGCCAGCACCACCCGGCCTAGCGGGGCGGGAGATACGCAGTATTTT. Encoded protein: CASTTRPSGAGDTQYF.

This clonotype turned up a few times. The V call is TRBV5-1, the J call TRBJ2-5, with 7 nucleotides matching TRBD1. Germline lookup yields CDR1 SGHRS and CDR2 YFSETQ. V was clipped by 4 bases and J by 3 bases; unmatched bases: 6. The CDR3 consists of 14 residues. The CDR3 loop reads CASSAAGTEETQYF. DNA of the CDR3: TGCGCCAGCAGCGCAGCCGGGACAGAAGAGACCCAGTACTTC.

This clonotype was seen only a few times. The V gene is TRBV10-3, the J gene TRBJ1-1; 7 bases match TRBD1. Trimming at V came to 3 bases and at J to 11 bases, leaving 9 bases not matched to a gene. Germline V gene sequence: CDR1 ENHRY, CDR2 SYGVKD. The CDR3 sequence is 13 residues long. The CDR3 nucleotides are TGTGCCATCAGTGATCCGACAGGGTTGTTGGCTTTCTTT. Its translation: CAISDPTGLLAFF.

V and J are TRBV5-6 and TRBJ2-3; 9 bases match TRBD1. The CDR3 spans 18 residues. The V and J ends lost 5 bases and 3 bases, in that order; junction bases with no gene match: 16. Germline V gene lookup returns CDR1 SGHDT and CDR2 YYEEEE. CDR3 bases: TGTGCCAGCAGATATGGGACAGGGCCTTACCTACCAACAGATACGCAGTATTTT. Amino acid sequence: CASRYGTGPYLPTDTQYF.

This clonotype was detected only a few times. J is TRBJ1-2 and V is TRBV20-1; D remains unclear. Trimming took off 6 bases at V and 4 bases at J, with 12 bases between the two ends. CDR1 is DFQATT and CDR2 is SNEGSKA in the germline V gene (reference sequence). The CDR3 sequence is 12 residues long. This chain's CDR3 is CSASRWSYGYTF. Written as DNA, the CDR3 is TGCAGTGCATCCCGATGGTCCTATGGCTACACCTTC.

This clonotype was picked up many times. The genes are TRBV12-3 or TRBV12-4 and TRBJ1-1; no clear D. This CDR3 contains 13 residues. Trimming cost V 5 bases and J 0 bases, with 7 bases left between them. CDR3 amino acids: CASSANLNTEAFF. CDR3 in DNA: TGTGCCAGCAGTGCGAACCTGAACACTGAAGCTTTCTTT.

This clonotype appeared many times. CDR3 residues: CASSYARDSHRVEQYV. For the CDR3, the DNA is TGTGCCAGCAGTTACGCTCGGGACAGTCACCGGGTCGAGCAGTACGTC. The V call is TRBV6-2 or TRBV6-3, the J call TRBJ2-7; 7 bases align to TRBD1. CDR1 is MNHEY and CDR2 is SVGEGT in the germline V gene. The CDR3 sequence is 16 residues long. The V gene end was trimmed by 2 bases and the J gene end by 6 bases; junction bases not matched to a gene: 13.

This sequence joins TRBV7-9 and TRBJ1-1; D perhaps matches TRBD1 (5 bases). With 5 bases removed from V and 3 bases from J, the gap between germline ends came to 13 bases. The germline V gene has CDR1 SEHNR and CDR2 FQNEAQ (reference sequence). The CDR3 sequence is 14 residues long. The CDR3 protein is CASSPRVGYTEAFF. CDR3 in DNA: TGTGCCAGCAGCCCCAGGGTTGGGTACACTGAAGCTTTCTTT.

The V call is TRBV4-2, the J call TRBJ1-4; possibly TRBD1 for D (6 bases). Germline values: CDR1 LGHNA, CDR2 YNFKEQ. CDR3 length equals 16 residues. The V end lost 0 bases, the J end lost 8 bases, and 16 bases lay between the germline ends. Here the CDR3 DNA reads TGTGCCAGCAGCCAAGATGGGGGGCAGGGCAGCGAAAAACTGTTTTTT. Residues: CASSQDGGQGSEKLFF.

In this sample, this clonotype turned up a few times. The chain recombines TRBV7-9 with TRBJ1-1; no firm D call. The CDR3 extends over 15 amino acids. V shed 3 bases and J shed 2 bases, with 13 bases lying between them. CDR1 is SEHNR, CDR2 FQNEAQ, per germline (reference sequence). The CDR3 sequence: CASSFSAIGNTEAFF. As DNA, the CDR3 is TGTGCCAGCAGCTTTAGTGCTATCGGAAACACTGAAGCTTTCTTT.

The rearrangement uses TRBV7-9 and TRBJ1-6, with no clear D. Trimming shortened V by 5 bases and J by 7 bases, and 15 bases separated the two germline ends. The CDR3 runs 15 residues. Germline assignment: CDR1 SEHNR and CDR2 FQNEAQ (reference sequence). The CDR3 sequence is CASSPSEGVNSPLHF. Here the CDR3 DNA reads TGTGCCAGCAGCCCCAGCGAGGGAGTGAATTCACCCCTCCACTTT. Combining the CDR3 with reference TRBV7-9 and TRBJ1-6 gives the whole variable domain DTGVSQNPRHKITKRGQNVTFRCDPISEHNRLYWYRQTLGQGPEFLTYFQNEAQLEKSRLLSDRFSAERPKGSFSTLEIQRTEQGDSAMYLCASSPSEGVNSPLHFGNGTRLTVT.

This clonotype was found a few times. The chain joins TRBV5-6 to TRBJ1-1; maybe TRBD1 (6 bases). V was clipped by 0 bases and J by 6 bases, with 15 bases between them. Germline lookup yields CDR1 SGHDT and CDR2 YYEEEE. There are 15 residues in the CDR3. This CDR3 is CASSLDLTGWAEAFF. The CDR3, as DNA: TGTGCCAGCAGCTTGGACTTGACAGGTTGGGCTGAAGCTTTCTTT.

V is TRBV4-2 and J is TRBJ2-7; tentatively, D is TRBD2 (5 bases). In germline, CDR1 is LGHNA, CDR2 YNFKEQ. CDR3 length: 15 amino acids. V was cut by 4 bases and J by 1 base, with 14 bases left in between. CDR3 sequence (DNA): TGTGCCAGCAGCCCCGACTACGGTGGGTCCTACGAGCAGTACTTC. Translating gives CASSPDYGGSYEQYF.

The chain couples TRBV10-2 to TRBJ2-4; 9 bases align to TRBD2. The germline V gene encodes CDR1 WSHSY and CDR2 SAAADI. CDR3 length: 20 amino acids. V shed 0 bases, J shed 0 bases, and the junction held 12 bases outside the gene matches. CDR3: CASSESILVAGDKAKNIQYF. In nucleotides, the CDR3 is TGCGCCAGCAGTGAGTCTATACTGGTAGCGGGGGACAAAGCCAAAAACATTCAGTACTTC.

The genes are TRBV4-2 and TRBJ2-7, with D possibly being TRBD1 or TRBD2 (5 bases each). V lost 4 bases and J lost 3, with 10 bases in between. Germline CDR1 reads LGHNA; CDR2 reads YNFKEQ. The CDR3 consists of 13 residues. CDR3 sequence reads: CASSRGPSYEQYV. The CDR3 DNA reads as TGTGCCAGCAGCCGGGGACCGAGCTACGAGCAGTACGTC.

This clonotype was seen only a few times. This chain connects TRBV5-4 to TRBJ1-6; D is unresolved. Trimming left V 1 base short and J 7 bases short, with 9 bases between. Per germline, CDR1 SGHNT and CDR2 YYREEE (reference sequence). The CDR3 spans 14 residues. For the CDR3, the DNA is TGTGCCAGCAGCTTGTCACAGATAAATTCACCCCTCCACTTT. Its protein is CASSLSQINSPLHF.